The rows below give T cell receptor beta chains drawn from one sample of a study of shared clonotypes between healthy human individuals. Clones were sequenced by immunoSEQ multiplex PCR, and TCRdb holds only the in-frame ones, with some missing. This table holds some 1,100,000 clones, about 80% found once. What was sequenced was memory CD4+ T cells from PBMCs. The receptors derive from a man younger than 30 in good health. Some clones in this sample may be carry-over from other donors' samples. The CDR3 runs from the conserved cysteine through the conserved F or W. Fields, in order: clone size, J gene, D gene, V gene, CDR3 DNA, CDR3 protein. D genes are given only for firm matches. A row's size may be missing; if present it is once, few, many or a size class.

.,TRBJ2-1,.,TRBV15,TGTGCCACCAGCTCCCGGGACCGCGCCGCCTACAATGAGCAGTTCTTC,CATSSRDRAAYNEQFF
.,TRBJ2-5,TRBD1,TRBV7-8,TGTGCCAGCAGATATGGGACAGGGGAGACCCAGTACTTC,CASRYGTGETQYF
.,TRBJ2-3,TRBD2,TRBV5-4,TGTGCCAGCAGCTTGGCGCACCGGGAGGCCACAGATACGCAGTATTTT,CASSLAHREATDTQYF
.,TRBJ2-5,.,TRBV7-9,TGTGCCAGCAGCTTATCAGGTTGGGGGCTCCAAGAGACCCAGTACTTC,CASSLSGWGLQETQYF
.,TRBJ2-7,.,TRBV9,TGTGCCAGCAGCGTAGGTTTGACAGAGGCCTACGAGCAGTACTTC,CASSVGLTEAYEQYF
.,TRBJ2-7,.,TRBV6-5,TGTGCCAGCAGTTACTCGCCGGGGCCCTACGAGCAGTACTTC,CASSYSPGPYEQYF
.,TRBJ1-5,TRBD1,TRBV19,TGTGCCAGTAGTGACGGACAGGGCAGGTTTCAGCCCCAGCATTTT,CASSDGQGRFQPQHF
few,TRBJ2-7,TRBD2,TRBV11-2,TGTGCCAGCCGTCCTGTAGCGGGAATCCGGAACGAGCAGTACTTC,CASRPVAGIRNEQYF
.,TRBJ1-4,.,TRBV28,TGTGCCAGCAGTTTACTCTCCGCAGCCCTGGGAGAAAAACTGTTTTTT,CASSLLSAALGEKLFF
few,TRBJ2-5,TRBD1,TRBV5-6,TGTGCCAGCAGCTTGGAGGGACAGAGTTCCCTAGAGACCCAGTACTTC,CASSLEGQSSLETQYF
few,TRBJ1-2,.,TRBV11-2,TGTGCCAGCAGCCCGGGGTGGGGGAGCGACACCTTC,CASSPGWGSDTF
.,TRBJ2-3,.,TRBV2,TGTGCCAGCAGCCCTCTCCCTAGGCTACTTGGCACAGATACGCAGTATTTT,CASSPLPRLLGTDTQYF
once,TRBJ1-5,.,TRBV7-2,TGTGCCAGCAGCTCAAGGACGGAGATTAATAGCAATCAGCCCCAGCATTTT,CASSSRTEINSNQPQHF
.,TRBJ1-2,TRBD1,TRBV5-1,TGCGCCAGCAGCTTGGAGAGGGGTGGGACAGTCTATGGCTACACCTTC,CASSLERGGTVYGYTF
.,TRBJ2-5,.,TRBV29-1,TGCAGCGTAGTCAAGGTCGAGGGGGGAGAGACCCAGTACTTC,CSVVKVEGGETQYF
few,TRBJ1-4,TRBD1,TRBV30,TGTGCCTGGACCCCTTGGGACAGGGCTGGGGAAAAACTGTTTTTT,CAWTPWDRAGEKLFF
.,TRBJ2-7,TRBD2,TRBV27,TGTGCCAGCAGTCGGGGAGCGCCGGGACTAGCGGGATACGAGCAGTACTTC,CASSRGAPGLAGYEQYF
.,TRBJ2-2,.,TRBV5-1,TGCGCCAGCAGCGGGGCCGGGGCAGAGAACACCGGGGAGCTGTTTTTT,CASSGAGAENTGELFF
.,TRBJ2-7,TRBD2,TRBV6-6,TGTGCCAGCAGTTACTCGGGGACTAGCTACGAGCAGTACTTC,CASSYSGTSYEQYF
few,TRBJ2-1,TRBD2,TRBV2,TGTGCCAGCCACCCCGGGACTAGCGGGAACTACAATGAGCAGTTCTTC,CASHPGTSGNYNEQFF
few,TRBJ2-5,.,TRBV5-6,TGTGCCAGCAGCTTGTCAGGAACCGGGGCCCAGTACTTC,CASSLSGTGAQYF
.,TRBJ1-5,TRBD1,TRBV4-1,TGCGCCAGCAGCCCAGGACAGGGTGCGTCTGGCAATCAGCCCCAGCATTTT,CASSPGQGASGNQPQHF
.,TRBJ2-2,TRBD2,TRBV5-4,TGTGCCAGCAGCTCCGGGACTAGGAACACCGGGGAGCTGTTTTTT,CASSSGTRNTGELFF
once,TRBJ1-5,.,TRBV19,TGTGCCAGTAGTATCCGGGGTTCGGGCAATCAGCCCCAGCATTTT,CASSIRGSGNQPQHF
.,TRBJ2-7,TRBD1,TRBV28,TGTGCCAGCAGTTCACGTAGGACAGGGATGGTTTTCGAGCAGTACTTC,CASSSRRTGMVFEQYF
.,TRBJ1-5,.,TRBV19,TGTGCCAGTAGTGATCACGGGGGAGGCAATCAGCCCCAGCATTTT,CASSDHGGGNQPQHF
.,TRBJ2-5,TRBD1,TRBV2,TGTGCCAGCAGAGAGGACCGGGACAGGGTTCCTACCCAGTACTTC,CASREDRDRVPTQYF
few,TRBJ2-1,.,TRBV11-2,TGTGCCAGCAGCTTAGGGCTCCAGCTGGGGCATGAGCAGTTCTTC,CASSLGLQLGHEQFF
.,TRBJ2-3,.,TRBV7-3,TGTGCCAGCAGCGAATCCTACACAGATACGCAGTATTTT,CASSESYTDTQYF
few,TRBJ1-5,.,TRBV28,TGTGCCAGCAGTTTATCTTCGGGCCTCCGTCAGCCCCAGCATTTT,CASSLSSGLRQPQHF
.,TRBJ2-1,TRBD2,TRBV5-1,TGCGCCAGCAGCTACTTAGCGGGATTCTCCTACAATGAGCAGTTCTTC,CASSYLAGFSYNEQFF
.,TRBJ1-5,.,TRBV5-5,TGTGCCAGCAGCTCAGATAGCAATCAGCCCCAGCATTTT,CASSSDSNQPQHF
.,TRBJ1-5,.,TRBV23-1,TGCGCCAGCAGTCACCCGACAGGAGCCGATAGCAATCAGCCCCAGCATTTT,CASSHPTGADSNQPQHF
.,TRBJ2-5,TRBD1,TRBV10-3,TGTGCCATCAGAGATGGGACAGGGCAAGAGACCCAGTACTTC,CAIRDGTGQETQYF
.,TRBJ1-5,.,TRBV28,TGTGCCAGCAGTTTAACGGGTCAGCCCCAGCATTTT,CASSLTGQPQHF
.,TRBJ2-2,.,TRBV27,TGTGCCAGCAGTTTAAGAGGGACACCAAACACCGGGGAGCTGTTTTTT,CASSLRGTPNTGELFF
once,TRBJ1-2,.,TRBV6-1,TGTGCCAGCAGTGTCAACTGGGGGGCCGGCTACACCTTC,CASSVNWGAGYTF
.,TRBJ1-1,TRBD1,TRBV10-3,TGTGCCATCACCGGAGACAGGGGGAGGACTGAAGCTTTCTTT,CAITGDRGRTEAFF
.,TRBJ1-3,.,TRBV7-9,TGTGCCAGCAGCTTAAGTTCGGGGGGCGCCGGTGGAAACACCATATATTTT,CASSLSSGGAGGNTIYF
many,TRBJ1-1,.,TRBV7-2,TGTGCCAGCAGCCGCACCCTCCGGGGCTTGAACACTGAAGCTTTCTTT,CASSRTLRGLNTEAFF
.,TRBJ2-4,.,TRBV27,TGTGCCAGCAGTGCGACAGGGAGGGGGGCCAAAAACATTCAGTACTTC,CASSATGRGAKNIQYF
.,TRBJ2-7,.,TRBV28,TGTGCCAGCACCCCAGACTCGGTCCACGAGCAGTACTTC,CASTPDSVHEQYF
few,TRBJ1-2,.,TRBV29-1,TGCAGCGTTGAGTCTTCCACCTTC,CSVESSTF
.,TRBJ2-1,.,TRBV7-2,TGTGCCAGCAGCCTCCGGATGGGTGAGCAGTTCTTC,CASSLRMGEQFF
.,TRBJ1-2,.,TRBV10-3,TGTGCCATCAGTGATGACCGGGGCTATGGCTACACCTTC,CAISDDRGYGYTF
.,TRBJ1-1,.,TRBV30,TGTGCCCGGGCCCCCGAAGCTTTCTTT,CARAPEAFF
.,TRBJ1-1,.,TRBV4-2,TGTGCCAGCAGCCAAGATCGTACCTACACTGAAGCTTTCTTT,CASSQDRTYTEAFF
few,TRBJ2-5,TRBD2,TRBV7-6,TGTGCCAGCAGCTTAGTAGGAGCGGGGTCCCAAGAGACCCAGTACTTC,CASSLVGAGSQETQYF
.,TRBJ2-3,.,TRBV7-2,TGTGCCAGCAGACAGGACACAGATACGCAGTATTTT,CASRQDTDTQYF
once,TRBJ2-2,.,TRBV7-2,TGTGCCAGCAGCTTAGGGGACCGGGAAGCCGGGGAGCTGTTTTTT,CASSLGDREAGELFF
.,TRBJ2-2,.,TRBV19,TGTGCCAGTAAAGTGGGGCCGAACACCGGGGAGCTGTTTTTT,CASKVGPNTGELFF
.,TRBJ2-7,TRBD2,TRBV11-2,TGTGCCAGCAGCTTACGCGGGACTAGCGGGAGGATCCACGAGCAGTACTTC,CASSLRGTSGRIHEQYF
.,TRBJ2-3,.,TRBV7-2,TGTGCCAGCAGCTTCGAAGGGGCGCAGTATTTT,CASSFEGAQYF